One T cell receptor (beta chain) is described in this entry. Per the germline V gene, CDR1 is MRHNA and CDR2 is SNTAGT. This CDR3 spans 12 amino acids. V dropped 6 bases and J dropped 6 bases, with 9 bases sitting between them. Assay: immunoSEQ multiplex PCR; the TCRdb copy retains only in-frame clones and omits some. The data hold 150,000 to 200,000 clones, with about nine tenths observed a single time. This sample is drawn from a study of control samples from healthy donors and cancer patients. Sequencing was carried out using blood. This receptor was identified in a woman under 40 in good health. The J gene is TRBJ1-5, the V gene TRBV6-4; D is unresolved. CDR3 protein: CASRTVGQPQHF. The CDR3 nucleotides are TGTGCCAGCAGAACAGTTGGTCAGCCCCAGCATTTT.